Each of the 5 T cell receptor beta chains below was sequenced from the same sample in a study of blood T cell repertoires in COVID-19. Measured with immunoSEQ multiplex PCR; TCRdb has only the in-frame clones, and not every one. This table has under 250,000 clones, over 80% appearing once. Input material: peripheral blood. The source is a woman in her 70s with active or convalescent COVID-19.

J is TRBJ2-1 and V is TRBV6-2 or TRBV6-3, with TRBD2 identical over 13 bases. The CDR3 runs to 18 residues. CDR1 MNHEY and CDR2 SVGEGT come from the germline V gene. Unmatched junction bases numbered 7, after V lost 1 base and J lost 4 bases. The CDR3 here is CASSYFEGLAGLYNEQFF. The DNA of the CDR3 is TGTGCCAGCAGTTACTTCGAGGGACTAGCGGGGTTATACAATGAGCAGTTCTTC.

V usage is TRBV27 and J usage is TRBJ1-2; 9 nucleotides line up with TRBD1. The germline V gene has CDR1 MNHEY and CDR2 SMNVEV (reference sequence). The junction had 10 bases not matched to a gene; V was cut back by 8 bases and J by 6 bases. This CDR3 is built from 14 residues. CDR3 sequence (DNA): TGTGCCAGCCCCCGGGGACAGGGTATCCATGGCTACACCTTC. This sequence encodes CASPRGQGIHGYTF.

The rearrangement uses TRBV6-5 and TRBJ1-1; 8 bases fit TRBD1. With 0 bases clipped from V and 8 bases from J, the junction kept 5 bases outside the gene matches. In germline, CDR1 is MNHEY, CDR2 SVGAGI. The CDR3 is made up of 14 amino acids. The CDR3 coding sequence is TGTGCCAGCAGTTACTCCGGACAGGGTAGGGAAGCTTTCTTT. It yields the protein CASSYSGQGREAFF.

The rearrangement joins TRBV3-1 (or the pseudogene TRBV3-2) to TRBJ1-1; no clear D gene. CDR3 length: 14 residues. CDR1 and CDR2 from the germline V gene are LGHDT and YNNKEL (reference sequence). V was shortened by 4 bases and J by 5 bases, with 14 bases between the two germline ends. CDR3: CASSLTEAETEAFF. In nucleotides, the CDR3 is TGTGCCAGCAGCCTCACTGAGGCAGAGACTGAAGCTTTCTTT.

This clone was picked up one time. This chain connects TRBV28 to TRBJ1-5, with D hard to call. The CDR3 runs to 13 residues. Trimming left V 7 bases short and J 6 bases short, with 13 bases between. Germline V gene lookup returns CDR1 MDHEN and CDR2 SYDVKM. CDR3 protein: CASNRQEGQPQHF. CDR3 nucleotides: TGTGCCAGCAATCGTCAGGAAGGTCAGCCCCAGCATTTT. The variable domain in full, with the rest retrieved from reference TRBV28 and TRBJ1-5, is DVKVTQSSRYLVKRTGEKVFLECVQDMDHENMFWYRQDPGLGLRLIYFSYDVKMKEKGDIPEGYSVSREKKERFSLILESASTNQTSMYLCASNRQEGQPQHFGDGTRLSIL.